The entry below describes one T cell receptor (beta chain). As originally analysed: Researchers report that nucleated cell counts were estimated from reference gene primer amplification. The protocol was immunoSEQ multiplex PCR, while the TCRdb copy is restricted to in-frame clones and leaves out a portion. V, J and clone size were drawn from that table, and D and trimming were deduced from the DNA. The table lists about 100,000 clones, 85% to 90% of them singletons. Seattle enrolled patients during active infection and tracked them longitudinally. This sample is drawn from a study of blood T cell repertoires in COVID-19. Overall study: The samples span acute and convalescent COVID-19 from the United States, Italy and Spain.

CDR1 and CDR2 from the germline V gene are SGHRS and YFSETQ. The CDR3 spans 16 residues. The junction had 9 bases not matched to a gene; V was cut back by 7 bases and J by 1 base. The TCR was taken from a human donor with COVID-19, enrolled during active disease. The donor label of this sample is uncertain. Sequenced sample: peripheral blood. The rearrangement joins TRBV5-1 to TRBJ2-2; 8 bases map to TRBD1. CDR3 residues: CASHRRTGRNTGELFF. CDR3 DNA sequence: TGCGCCAGCCATAGGAGGACAGGGAGGAACACCGGGGAGCTGTTTTTT.